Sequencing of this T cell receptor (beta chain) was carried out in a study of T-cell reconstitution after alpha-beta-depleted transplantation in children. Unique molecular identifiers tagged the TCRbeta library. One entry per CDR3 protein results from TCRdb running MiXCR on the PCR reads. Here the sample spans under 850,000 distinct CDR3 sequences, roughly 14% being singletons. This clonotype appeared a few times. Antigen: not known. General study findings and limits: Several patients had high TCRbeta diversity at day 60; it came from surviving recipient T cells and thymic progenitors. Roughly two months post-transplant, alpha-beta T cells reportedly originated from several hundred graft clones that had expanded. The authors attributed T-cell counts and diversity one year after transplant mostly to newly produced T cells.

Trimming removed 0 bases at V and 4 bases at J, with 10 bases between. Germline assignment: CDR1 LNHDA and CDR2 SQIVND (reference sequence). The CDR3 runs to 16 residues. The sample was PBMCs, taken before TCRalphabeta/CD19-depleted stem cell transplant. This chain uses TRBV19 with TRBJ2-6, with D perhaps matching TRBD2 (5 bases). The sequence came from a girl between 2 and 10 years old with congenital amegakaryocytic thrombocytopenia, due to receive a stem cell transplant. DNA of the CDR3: TGTGCCAGTAGTATAGAGTGGAGGTCCGGGGCCAACGTCCTGACTTTC. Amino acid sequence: CASSIEWRSGANVLTF. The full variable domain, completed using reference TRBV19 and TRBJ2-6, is DGGITQSPKYLFRKEGQNVTLSCEQNLNHDAMYWYRQDPGQGLRLIYYSQIVNDFQKGDIAEGYSVSREKKESFPLTVTSAQKNPTAFYLCASSIEWRSGANVLTFGAGSRLTVL.